This entry is about one T cell receptor (beta chain). The antigen it recognizes is unknown. No much larger clone exists at a distance of one base, and base qualities are not known. The entry originates in a study of cytomegalovirus exposure and HLA in healthy donors (TCRdb year 2017). The study in broad terms: An earlier analysis of 550 to 700 of the donors reported 250 to 300 Gb of sequence data and more than 90 million unique TCR beta sequences from about 200 million T cells. Among a few hundred genotyped donors of the cohort, an average of around 240,000 unique TCR beta nucleotide sequences were sequenced per donor, approximately 20% of them non-productive. Typing coverage varied by locus: roughly 629-630 donors for A, B, C, DRB1 and DQB1; some 520 for DQA1; 606 for DPA1; around 490 for DPB1. To predict cytomegalovirus infection status, the study brought together high-throughput TCR immunosequencing, statistical association of individual TCRs with disease status, and machine learning. The T cell repertoires of some 700 subjects were profiled by immunosequencing and related to cytomegalovirus serostatus. The study aimed to test whether cataloging public T cell receptors could reveal signatures of past pathogen exposure. The genetic ancestry cluster associated with self-reported Caucasian donors included roughly 84% of the approximately 400 genotyped donors. Alongside the repertoire data, information on donor age, sex, ethnicity and CMV serostatus was compiled. Because of strong linkage in the cohort, a handful of DR-DQ haplotypes were treated as single units for association and clustering. Both class I and class II loci were covered by HLA typing, at four-digit resolution. Rather than using new phenotypic data, the later analysis identified candidate immune exposures from TCR beta sequences and from how often those sequences occurred across donors. To study patterns of TCR occurrence, a later analysis re-analyzed previously published TCR beta repertoires from 700 or so donors and added high-resolution HLA genotyping. A separate validation cohort of over 95 different subjects was used in addition to the 666-subject first cohort. About 310 gigabases of sequencing data and tens of millions of unique TCR sequences were included in an early release covering about 700 HLA-typed donors. An earlier analysis of 587 of the donors applied high-throughput TCR beta sequencing to assess whether each TCR beta V gene segment acted as functional or pseudogenic. A later genetic analysis used genome-wide SNP genotypes for 398 of the 666 donors, treating that subset as a discovery cohort. All discovery cohort repertoires had been generated using a single sequencing platform. Study-wide findings and limitations: Sequencing depth was assumed to be roughly uniform across donors in the presence/absence analyses, though that assumption may not hold. Approximately 16 rarely observed V segments, including chromosome 9 orphons, were excluded from the earlier analysis of 550 to 700 of the donors because counts were too low. The classifier was reported to diagnose cytomegalovirus status with high specificity and sensitivity in both the original cohort and the validation cohort. This cohort had only TCR beta chains sequenced, and the lack of alpha or paired-chain data limited which features could be detected. A further reported finding was that TCR beta sequences accurately predicted the HLA-A and HLA-B alleles for most subjects in the first cohort. It was suggested by the authors that the approach could potentially be generalized to other disease states and immunological phenotypes. Because the 87-base-pair reads could not distinguish some IMGT-functional V segments, including TRBV6-2 and TRBV6-3, those segments were excluded. When HLA alleles, especially DR and DQ, strongly co-occurred, attributing TCR associations to individual alleles was difficult. Linkage disequilibrium might explain the correlated functional status among segregating V segments, but an unknown experimental factor could not be ruled out. A group of highly shared sequence variants was considered likely to be a technical artifact of the sequencing pipeline. A later analysis found that most CMV-associated TCR beta chains appeared HLA-restricted, with HLA associations seemingly driven largely by CMV exposure. In a later analysis, the rate of TCR association differed among HLA loci, with DRB1 alleles having the most associated TCRs and HLA-C alleles having the fewest. A later analysis found that HLA-associated TCR beta chains were more clonally expanded and had lower generation probabilities than equally common non-associated chains. Three of the identified cytomegalovirus-associated TCR beta chains were confirmed in vitro to be specific for cytomegalovirus antigens. An earlier analysis of 450 to 750 of the donors showed that most TCR beta V segments appeared in productive rearrangements either about 90% or about 30% of the time, which broadly matched IMGT annotations. V-gene and J-gene trimming of TCR beta chains was associated with a missense DCLRE1C variant in a later genetic analysis, and the association was replicated in an independent cohort. At a false discovery rate of 0.05, a later analysis linked fewer than 20,000 TCR beta sequences to specific HLA alleles. According to a later analysis, parvovirus B19, influenza, CMV and Epstein-Barr virus appeared linked to several top co-occurrence clusters. The only immune exposure information available for the cohort was CMV serostatus. Compared with the roughly 710-donor mean, donors in an Asian-associated ancestry cluster had fewer N-insertions in productive TCRs, according to a later genetic analysis. Because HLA typing was unavailable for some donors at each locus, only the typed subset was used in association tests. The study gave a list of about 170 TCR beta chains associated with cytomegalovirus. Most TCR sequences were observed very rarely across donors, whereas some public TCRs were present in many individuals.

The CDR3 contains 14 residues, cysteine and phenylalanine counted. This entry keeps only the CDR3 DNA: 42 bases, framed from base 1. Trimming costs V 11 bases and J 5 bases, and their ends lie 16 bases apart. For CDR1 and CDR2, the germline V gene (reference sequence) lists LNHNV and YYDKDF. The cohort consisted of 600 or so healthy bone marrow donors. At the time of sampling, all cohort members were nominally healthy, though unrecorded immune exposures were likely present. The donor tested CMV seronegative and was one of the 352 seronegative cohort members. Each donor provided a peripheral blood sample, and peripheral blood mononuclear cells were used for TCR beta sequencing. Genomic DNA was extracted from the blood cell samples with the Qiagen DNeasy Blood Extraction Kit. Library preparation employed the immunoSEQ multiplex PCR assay. The multiplex PCR relied on a mix of 60 forward primers for TCR Vbeta segments and 13 reverse primers for TCR Jbeta segments. The CDR3 region of rearranged TCR beta genes was amplified from genomic DNA with a multiplex PCR assay. The Illumina HiSeq System was used to sequence the amplified TCR beta libraries as 87-base-pair reads. In the paper's pipeline: In a later analysis, 80 million or so unique TCR beta chains were counted across the 500 to 700 repertoires, and roughly 11 million of these chains were shared by at least two donors. A nearest-neighbor algorithm error-corrected the raw reads and collapsed the reads into unique sequences, merging closely related sequences to remove PCR and sequencing errors. To assign V, D and J gene segments, CDR3 sequences were aligned to IMGT reference sequences. For a sequence to be retained, a match of at least six nucleotides to both a V gene segment and a J gene segment was required. Rearrangements were classified as productive when the CDR3 lacked stop codons and remained in frame with V and J, and all other rearrangements were classified as non-productive. CDR3 was defined according to IMGT convention as the region running from the second conserved V-encoded cysteine to the conserved J-encoded phenylalanine. The earlier analysis of some 540 of the donors excluded any sequence lacking an unambiguous match to a single V gene segment. An earlier analysis of a few hundred of the donors classified V segments as functional when productive rearrangements were above 56.7% and as segregating when the standard deviation between donors was above 5%. A statistical classification framework was developed to diagnose cytomegalovirus status using the catalog of TCR beta chain sequences. In a later analysis, TCR nucleotide sequences were compared against IMGT/GENE-DB human TR gene sequences so that V and J genes could be assigned. A later analysis assigned CDR3 sequences and most-parsimonious VDJ recombination scenarios with the TCRdist pipeline. A later analysis defined each TCR beta chain by its CDR3 amino acid sequence plus V-gene family, and excluded reads lacking a unique V-gene family. As a way to deal with suspected cross-contamination and a sequencing artifact, a later analysis dropped under 600 nucleotide sequences that were highly shared and had low generation probability. A later analysis calculated a clonal expansion index for each public chain from normalized within-repertoire ranks of inferred template counts. In a later analysis, generation probabilities were computed using a VDJ recombination model fitted to out-of-frame rearrangements, and the results were checked against IGoR. In a later analysis, hypergeometric tests were used to score TCR-TCR, TCR-HLA and TCR-CMV co-occurrence, with a repertoire-size bias correction applied to TCR pairs. In a later analysis, false discovery rates were estimated by permuting HLA or CMV assignments 20 times. In a later analysis, co-occurring TCRs were grouped with DBSCAN, and TCRdist sequence similarity was added when clustering was performed within HLA-allele-positive subsets. For co-occurrence clustering, repertoires with fewer than 30,000 or more than 120,000 public chains were excluded, along with 5 or 6 repertoires with anomalous nucleotide sharing. Not all clones reach the TCRdb copy of this immuneACCESS table, which keeps in-frame sequences only. Checked studies attribute under half of the gap to unresolved V genes and leave the rest unexplained. The DNA gave D and trimming, while V, J and clone size come from that table. Counted in this sample were about 140,000 clones; 60% to 80% of them appeared once. The ten largest make up around 15% of the sample.

The V and J genes are TRBV15 and TRBJ1-6, with no confident D gene call. The TCR originated in a woman in her forties in good health and CMV-seronegative. The sequenced sample was PBMCs. CDR3 reads: CASGEVTDNSPLHF. The DNA sequence is TGTGCCTCCGGGGAGGTGACGGATAATTCACCCCTCCACTTT.